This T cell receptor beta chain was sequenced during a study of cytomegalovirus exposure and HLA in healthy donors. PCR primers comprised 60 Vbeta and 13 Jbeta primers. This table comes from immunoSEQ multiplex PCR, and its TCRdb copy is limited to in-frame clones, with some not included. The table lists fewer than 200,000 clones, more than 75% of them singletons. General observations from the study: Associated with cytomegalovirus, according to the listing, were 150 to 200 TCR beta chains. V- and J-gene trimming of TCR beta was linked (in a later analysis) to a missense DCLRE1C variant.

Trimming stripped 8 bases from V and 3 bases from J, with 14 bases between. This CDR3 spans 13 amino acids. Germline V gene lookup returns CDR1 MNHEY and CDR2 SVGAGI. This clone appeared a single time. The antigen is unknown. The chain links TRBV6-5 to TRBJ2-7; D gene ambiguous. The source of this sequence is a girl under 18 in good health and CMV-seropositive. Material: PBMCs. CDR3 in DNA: TGTGCCAGCTCCCTCCGCGAGCTCTACGAGCAGTACTTC. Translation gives CASSLRELYEQYF.